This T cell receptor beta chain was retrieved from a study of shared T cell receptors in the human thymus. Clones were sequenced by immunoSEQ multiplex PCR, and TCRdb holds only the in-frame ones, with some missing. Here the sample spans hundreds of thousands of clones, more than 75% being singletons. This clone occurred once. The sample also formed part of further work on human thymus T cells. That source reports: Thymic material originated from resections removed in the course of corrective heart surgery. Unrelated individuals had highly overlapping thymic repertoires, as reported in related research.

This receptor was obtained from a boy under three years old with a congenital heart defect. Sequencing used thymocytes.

CDR3 sequence (DNA): TGTGCCTGGACATTGAGGGACACTGAAGCTTTCTTT. Protein product: CAWTLRDTEAFF. The rearrangement uses TRBV30 and TRBJ1-1; no clear D gene. Germline assignment: CDR1 GTSNPN and CDR2 SVGIG (reference sequence). V was cut by 4 bases and J by 3 bases, with 9 bases left in between. This CDR3 spans 12 amino acids. The full variable domain, completed using reference TRBV30 and TRBJ1-1, is SQTIHQWPATLVQPVGSPLSLECTVEGTSNPNLYWYRQAAGRGLQLLFYSVGIGQISSEVPQNLSASRPQDRQFILSSKKLLLSDSGFYLCAWTLRDTEAFFGQGTRLTVV.